The text below deals with one T cell receptor (beta chain). Some clones are missing from TCRdb's copy, which holds only in-frame ones; the method was immunoSEQ multiplex PCR. The table records 40,000 to 60,000 clones, 75% to 90% of them present only once. CDR1 is MNHNS and CDR2 is SASEGT in the germline V gene. CDR3 length: 15 amino acids. With 2 bases clipped from V and 0 bases from J, the junction kept 2 bases outside the gene matches. The data are from a study of T cell changes during pregnancy in multiple sclerosis. The sequence came from a female donor in good health, enrolled as a control in a pregnancy study. The sequenced sample was peripheral blood, obtained in the first trimester of pregnancy. The chain employs TRBV6-1 and TRBJ2-3; TRBD2 aligns across 7 bases. The CDR3, as DNA: TGTGCCAGCAGTGAATGGGGGGGAAGCACAGATACGCAGTATTTT. Protein sequence: CASSEWGGSTDTQYF.